A single sample gave rise to the 32 T cell receptor beta chains below, sequenced in a study of Graves' ophthalmopathy and Graves' hyperthyroidism (dated by TCRdb to the late 2010s). Data came from an Illumina HiSeq 2000. TCR beta CDR3 regions were amplified from RNA transcripts for repertoire sequencing. The first round was an RT-PCR using HTBI primers with the Qiagen OneStep RT-PCR kit, and this first round was followed by a second-round multiplex PCR, then size selection and purification. TCRdb passed the public sequencing reads through fastp at Q25 and MiXCR, retaining productive beta sequences. Each entry is one CDR3 protein sequence, shown with its most common DNA and genes. The sample table lists 360,000 or so distinct CDR3 sequences, roughly 18% of them with a count of one. The ten largest account for roughly 1.6% of the sample. The specimen was peripheral blood. These receptors all come from a young woman with Graves' ophthalmopathy. Donor details come from another sample of the same person, matched by shared clones.

This clonotype has ten or more counts. The rearrangement joins TRBV30 to TRBJ2-7, with TRBD1 matching over 7 bases. CDR1 and CDR2 from the germline V gene are GTSNPN and SVGIG (reference sequence). The CDR3 runs to 13 residues. J was trimmed by 5 bases and V by 0 bases; bases with no gene match: 4. For the CDR3, the DNA is TGTGCCTGGAGTGTACTCAGGGGGAACGAGCAGTACTTC. Its protein is CAWSVLRGNEQYF. Filled out from reference TRBV30 and TRBJ2-7, the complete variable domain reads SQTIHQWPATLVQPVGSPLSLECTVEGTSNPNLYWYRQAAGRGLQLLFYSVGIGQISSEVPQNLSASRPQDRQFILSSKKLLLSDSGFYLCAWSVLRGNEQYFGPGTRLTVT.

There are many counts of this clonotype. The chain recombines TRBV9 with TRBJ1-5; a possible D gene is TRBD1 (5 bases). Germline V gene sequence: CDR1 SGDLS, CDR2 YYNGEE. There are 15 residues in the CDR3. V was pared by 3 bases and J by 0 bases, with 10 bases between. In nucleotides, the CDR3 is TGTGCCAGCAGCGAGACGGGACGTAGCAATCAGCCCCAGCATTTT. This translates into CASSETGRSNQPQHF.

This clonotype occurred many times. The genes are TRBV6-2 or TRBV6-3 and TRBJ2-2; a possible D gene is TRBD2 (6 bases). There are 18 residues in the CDR3. Trimming took 7 bases from V and 3 from J, leaving 24 bases between them. Germline loops: CDR1 MNHEY, CDR2 SVGEGT. CDR3 coding DNA: TGTGCCAGCACCCCAAGGGGCCGGGGAGGACCGGACACCGGGGAGCTGTTTTTT. Encoded protein: CASTPRGRGGPDTGELFF.

The chain has TRBV28 and TRBJ1-6; the D is unclear. Germline V lookup: CDR1 MDHEN, CDR2 SYDVKM. CDR3 length: 14 residues. The V end was cut by 7 bases, the J end by 7 bases, with 14 bases between. This CDR3 is CASTSVQANSPLHF. The CDR3 DNA reads TGTGCCAGCACCTCGGTTCAGGCCAATTCACCCCTCCACTTT.

This clonotype was detected many times. The chain has TRBV4-3 and TRBJ2-7; D is undetermined. CDR3 length equals 14 residues. Germline CDR1 is LGHNA and CDR2 is YSLEER. Trimming cost V 1 base and J 6 bases, with 13 bases left between them. The CDR3, as DNA: TGCGCCAGCAGCCAAGGAGTGCCCCCGGGCGAGCAGTACTTC. Protein product: CASSQGVPPGEQYF.

This clonotype was counted many times. The chain combines TRBV29-1 with TRBJ2-7, with 7 bases identical to TRBD1. The V segment lost 6 bases and the J segment 2 bases; nucleotides outside the gene matches: 10. This CDR3 has 14 amino acids. Per the germline V gene, CDR1 is SQVTM and CDR2 is ANQGSEA. CDR3 loop: CSVLRTGSAYEQYF. CDR3 DNA: TGCAGCGTCCTTCGGACAGGATCCGCCTACGAGCAGTACTTC.

The chain recombines TRBV6-2 or TRBV6-3 with TRBJ2-7; the D gene is possibly TRBD2 (6 bases). CDR1 is MNHEY, CDR2 SVGEGT, per germline. Trimming stripped 5 bases from V and 2 bases from J, with 13 bases between. CDR3 length: 14 residues. CDR3 amino acids: CASSRSSAAYEQYF. CDR3 DNA sequence: TGTGCCAGCAGTAGATCTAGCGCTGCCTACGAGCAGTACTTC.

This clonotype was seen ten or more times. The chain couples TRBV28 to TRBJ2-7; maybe TRBD2 (5 bases). CDR3 length equals 14 residues. In germline, CDR1 is MDHEN, CDR2 SYDVKM. V was trimmed by 3 bases and J by 5 bases, leaving 14 bases between them. The CDR3 DNA follows: TGTGCCAGCAGTTTCAGGACGGGAATCGACGAGCAGTACTTC. It encodes CASSFRTGIDEQYF.

This clonotype was counted ten times or more. The V and J genes are TRBV2 and TRBJ2-4; 9 bases agree with TRBD2. This CDR3 has 15 residues. With 7 bases clipped from V and 3 bases from J, the junction kept 7 bases outside the gene matches. Germline values: CDR1 SNHLY, CDR2 FYNNEI. In DNA, the CDR3 is TGTGCCAGCAACCTAGGACTAGCGAGCAAAAACATTCAGTACTTC. Translated, it gives CASNLGLASKNIQYF. The full variable domain, completed using reference TRBV2 and TRBJ2-4, is EPEVTQTPSHQVTQMGQEVILRCVPISNHLYFYWYRQILGQKVEFLVSFYNNEISEKSEIFDDQFSVERPDGSNFTLKIRSTKLEDSAMYFCASNLGLASKNIQYFGAGTRLSVL.

The gene calls are TRBV28 and TRBJ2-6; D is unclear. The CDR3 length is 16 residues. Trimming took 6 bases from V and 0 from J, leaving 12 bases between them. Germline V gives CDR1 MDHEN, CDR2 SYDVKM. CDR3: CASRSPLHSGANVLTF. CDR3 nucleotide sequence: TGTGCCAGCAGATCCCCACTCCACTCTGGGGCCAACGTCCTGACTTTC.

V gene TRBV16 combines with J gene TRBJ1-5; no clear D. There are 13 residues in the CDR3. V lost 8 bases and J 1 base, leaving 9 bases between the germline ends. The germline V gene has CDR1 KGHSY and CDR2 FQNENV. This CDR3 is CASALFSNQPQHF. The CDR3 DNA reads TGTGCCAGCGCCCTTTTCAGCAATCAGCCCCAGCATTTT. The variable domain in full, with the rest retrieved from reference TRBV16 and TRBJ1-5, is GEEVAQTPKHLVRGEGQKAKLYCAPIKGHSYVFWYQQVLKNEFKFLISFQNENVFDETGMPKERFSAKCLPNSPCSLEIQATKLEDSAVYFCASALFSNQPQHFGDGTRLSIL.

This clonotype has a count of ten or more. This CDR3 reads CASRNSDIQYF. The CDR3 DNA sequence: TGTGCCAGCAGAAACTCGGACATTCAGTACTTC. The chain has TRBV16 and TRBJ2-4; D unresolved. The CDR3 loop spans 11 amino acids. Germline values: CDR1 KGHSY, CDR2 FQNENV. Trimming pared 6 bases from V and 8 bases from J, leaving 8 bases between.

This clonotype was seen ten or more times. The chain couples TRBV7-9 to TRBJ2-6, with D hard to call. Trimming took off 5 bases at V and 4 bases at J, with 6 bases between the two ends. The CDR3 sequence is 13 residues long. Germline assignment: CDR1 SEHNR and CDR2 FQNEAQ (reference sequence). The chain's CDR3 is CASSPRGANVLTF. The CDR3, as DNA: TGTGCCAGCAGCCCGAGAGGGGCCAACGTCCTGACTTTC.

This clonotype was recorded at least ten times. The chain has TRBV10-2 and TRBJ2-2; D remains ambiguous. The V gene's germline CDR1 is WSHSY and CDR2 SAAADI. The CDR3 contains 16 residues. Trimming removed 2 bases at V and 3 bases at J, with 13 bases between. The CDR3 loop is CASSELASPDTGELFF. In DNA, the CDR3 is TGCGCCAGCAGTGAGCTCGCCTCCCCTGACACCGGGGAGCTGTTTTTT.

This clonotype was counted many times. Written as DNA, the CDR3 is TGTGCCAGCAGCCAAGATCAGGGCCTCCGGGCTGGAAACACCATATATTTT. It is translated as CASSQDQGLRAGNTIYF. The V call is TRBV14, the J call TRBJ1-3; tentatively, D is TRBD1 (5 bases). The V end lost 0 bases, the J end lost 2 bases, and 14 bases lay between the germline ends. Germline assignment: CDR1 SGHDN and CDR2 FVKESK. This CDR3 region has 17 residues.

J is TRBJ2-7 and V is TRBV12-3 or TRBV12-4; TRBD2 matches at 9 bases. V trimming: 5 bases; J trimming: 3 bases; junction bases outside the gene matches: 5. The CDR3 is 14 amino acids. For the CDR3, the DNA is TGTGCCAGCAGTCCTTGGACTAGCGACTACGAGCAGTACTTC. Amino acids: CASSPWTSDYEQYF.

This chain links TRBV3-1 with TRBJ2-5; 7 positions match TRBD1. CDR1 and CDR2 (germline): LGHDT, YNNKEL (reference sequence). The CDR3 totals 15 residues. Trimming removed 4 bases from V and 1 base from J; junction bases left unmatched: 6. CDR3 residues: CASSRTGTVQETQYF. The CDR3 bases are TGTGCCAGCAGCCGCACCGGGACAGTCCAAGAGACCCAGTACTTC.

Ten or more counts support this clonotype. A junction boundary mismatches the germline segment, possibly from a read error. The chain joins TRBV28 to TRBJ2-5, with 7 bases matching TRBD2. Germline assignment: CDR1 MDHEN and CDR2 SYDVKM. This CDR3 has 16 amino acids. The CDR3 DNA sequence: TGTGCCGGCAGTTTATTCGAGGGAGGGCCTGTAGAGACCCAGTACTTC. Encoded protein: CAGSLFEGGPVETQYF.

The chain is built from TRBV5-1 and TRBJ2-7; the D call may be TRBD1 or TRBD2 (5 bases each). Trimming pared 4 bases from V and 10 bases from J, leaving 21 bases between. Germline V CDR1 and CDR2: SGHRS, YFSETQ. CDR3 length equals 14 residues. The CDR3 bases are TGCGCCAGCAGCCCTGGGACGGTGCCTACGAAACAGTACTTC. This gives the protein CASSPGTVPTKQYF.

As for this clonotype: The junction departs from germline at one end; a sequencing error may be responsible. DNA for the CDR3: TGTGCCAGCAGCTTAGACGGAGACCAGTGCTTC. It codes for CASSLDGDQCF. The rearrangement uses TRBV11-2 and TRBJ2-5, with D unresolved. The CDR3 spans 11 residues. Per germline, CDR1 SGHAT and CDR2 FQNNGV.

In its sample, this clonotype was seen a few times. A junction boundary mismatches the germline segment, possibly from a read error. The chain recombines TRBV7-2 with TRBJ1-6, with D uncertain. This CDR3 is 14 amino acids long. The germline gives CDR1 SGHTA, CDR2 FQGNSA. The CDR3 bases are TGTGCCAGCAGCTCCTTATGGCCTGGTTCACCCCCCCACTTT. This codes for CASSSLWPGSPPHF.

CDR3 sequence: CASSFSPQEYQETQYF. The CDR3 DNA reads TGTGCCAGCAGTTTTTCCCCCCAGGAGTACCAAGAGACCCAGTACTTC. The V call is TRBV27, the J call TRBJ2-5, with D uncertain. V lost 3 bases to trimming and J lost 0 bases, with 14 bases between them. This CDR3 comprises 16 residues. Germline V CDR1 and CDR2: MNHEY, SMNVEV (reference sequence).

This clonotype was detected many times. The rearrangement links TRBV24-1 to TRBJ2-7; the D gene could be TRBD1 or TRBD2 (6 bases each). V shed 4 bases and J shed 2 bases, with 17 bases lying between them. Germline loops: CDR1 KGHDR, CDR2 SFDVKD. The CDR3 sequence is 16 residues long. This chain's CDR3 is CATSESEGGGPYEQYF. As DNA, the CDR3 is TGTGCCACCAGTGAATCAGAGGGGGGCGGCCCCTACGAGCAGTACTTC.

Many counts were recorded for this clonotype. The chain couples TRBV28 to TRBJ1-1; TRBD1 agrees at 9 bases. Germline trimming cut 6 bases from V and 4 bases from J; bases unmatched to any gene: 6. The germline V gene encodes CDR1 MDHEN and CDR2 SYDVKM. The CDR3 is 14 amino acids. Written as DNA, the CDR3 is TGTGCCAGCAGCCCCGGGACAGGGCCCACTGAAGCTTTCTTT. Translation gives CASSPGTGPTEAFF.

This clonotype was seen ten or more times. This rearrangement joins TRBV11-2 to TRBJ2-7, with a tentative D call TRBD2 (6 bases). Trimming shortened V by 5 bases and J by 1 base, and 9 bases separated the two germline ends. The CDR3 consists of 13 residues. Germline lookup yields CDR1 SGHAT and CDR2 FQNNGV. CDR3 amino acids: CASSTGLSYEQYF. DNA of the CDR3: TGTGCCAGCAGCACGGGACTTTCCTACGAGCAGTACTTC. The full variable domain, in which reference TRBV11-2 and TRBJ2-7 provide the parts outside the CDR3, is EAGVAQSPRYKIIEKRQSVAFWCNPISGHATLYWYQQILGQGPKLLIQFQNNGVVDDSQLPKDRFSAERLKGVDSTLKIQPAKLEDSAVYLCASSTGLSYEQYFGPGTRLTVT.

This clonotype was recorded many times. The V and J genes are TRBV12-3 or TRBV12-4 and TRBJ2-7, with 13 positions matching TRBD2. After removal of 3 bases from V and 2 bases from J, the junction contained 7 bases not matched to a gene. The CDR3 is 17 amino acids. The CDR3 DNA follows: TGTGCCAGCAGTTTGACCATGGGACTAGCGGGACCCTACGAGCAGTACTTC. This sequence encodes CASSLTMGLAGPYEQYF.

This clonotype was observed many times. The rearrangement uses TRBV10-2 and TRBJ1-1; 8 bases fit TRBD1. The CDR3 length is 14 residues. V trimming: 11 bases; J trimming: 5 bases; junction bases outside the gene matches: 13. Germline CDR1 and CDR2: WSHSY and SAAADI. The CDR3 here is CAASSGTGSTEAFF. CDR3 DNA: TGCGCCGCGTCGTCCGGGACAGGATCTACTGAAGCTTTCTTT.

This clonotype was counted many times. The rearrangement uses TRBV24-1 and TRBJ2-5, with 12 bases identical to TRBD2. The CDR3 loop spans 17 amino acids. CDR1 and CDR2 (germline): KGHDR, SFDVKD. J was trimmed by 1 base and V by 4 bases; bases with no gene match: 6. The CDR3 loop reads CATSEDGLAGFQETQYF. The CDR3 DNA reads as TGTGCCACCAGTGAAGACGGACTAGCGGGGTTCCAAGAGACCCAGTACTTC.

This clonotype was detected ten times or more. The chain employs TRBV20-1 and TRBJ2-5; 10 bases map to TRBD2. From germline, CDR1 is DFQATT and CDR2 SNEGSKA (reference sequence). CDR3 length equals 16 residues. V shed 4 bases and J 4 bases; nucleotides not matched to a gene: 12. The CDR3 is CSAIAGRLAGTETQYF. CDR3 sequence (DNA): TGCAGTGCTATTGCGGGGAGACTAGCGGGTACAGAGACCCAGTACTTC.

In this sample, this clonotype turned up many times. V and J are TRBV6-2 or TRBV6-3 and TRBJ2-7, with 7 bases fitting TRBD2. The CDR3 consists of 16 residues. Looked up from germline, CDR1 is MNHEY and CDR2 is SVGEGT. V shed 0 bases and J 2 bases; nucleotides not matched to a gene: 7. CDR3 sequence: CASSYSRQGLTYEQYF. The CDR3 DNA reads TGTGCCAGCAGTTACTCTCGGCAGGGACTAACCTACGAGCAGTACTTC.

This clonotype was seen many times. The chain recombines TRBV5-1 with TRBJ2-6; TRBD1 agrees at 8 bases. The CDR3 spans 17 residues. The germline CDR1 and CDR2 sequences are SGHRS and YFSETQ. Unmatched junction bases numbered 7, after V lost 4 bases and J lost 1 base. CDR3 amino acids: CASSLRQGPSGANVLTF. In DNA form, the CDR3 reads TGCGCCAGCAGCCTACGACAGGGGCCGTCTGGGGCCAACGTCCTGACTTTC. Full variable domain (outside the CDR3, taken from reference TRBV5-1 and TRBJ2-6): KAGVTQTPRYLIKTRGQQVTLSCSPISGHRSVSWYQQTPGQGLQFLFEYFSETQRNKGNFPGRFSGRQFSNSRSEMNVSTLELGDSALYLCASSLRQGPSGANVLTFGAGSRLTVL.

This clonotype was observed many times. The J gene is TRBJ2-5, the V gene TRBV4-1, with D hard to call. The CDR3 consists of 14 residues. Looked up from germline, CDR1 is MGHRA and CDR2 is YSYEKL. V dropped 2 bases and J dropped 4 bases, with 11 bases sitting between them. The CDR3 coding sequence is TGCGCCAGCAGCCAACAGAGGTTGGGAGAGACCCAGTACTTC. Amino acid sequence: CASSQQRLGETQYF.